The text below deals with one TCR beta chain. Its target is not known. This entry is derived from a study of immune evolution from preneoplasia to lung adenocarcinoma. Turning to the study itself: HLA loss of heterozygosity: about 7% AIS, about 15% MIA, about 35% ADC, none AAH. Regarding the study as a whole: T cell clonality was higher in KRAS-mutant than EGFR-mutant or wild-type nodules. Top clone share appeared to fall from AAH through AIS, MIA, adenocarcinoma. Clonality was highest in normal lung, lower in later-stage lesions apparently.

CDR1 and CDR2 (germline): MGHDK, SYGVNS. This CDR3 is 15 amino acids long. J was trimmed by 6 bases and V by 1 base; bases with no gene match: 5. Using immunoSEQ multiplex PCR, the repertoire was profiled, and TCRdb retains in-frame clones only, with some absent. The sample carries around 6,000 clones, less than 80% recorded once. Sequenced sample: FFPE minimally invasive lung adenocarcinoma tissue. The clonotype was recovered from a person between 55 and 80 years old with lung adenocarcinoma. The rearrangement joins TRBV25-1 to TRBJ2-1; 8 nucleotides align to TRBD2. The CDR3 loop is CASSESGGIRNEQFF. In DNA, the CDR3 is TGTGCCAGCAGTGAATCGGGAGGGATTCGCAATGAGCAGTTCTTC. The variable domain in full, with the rest retrieved from reference TRBV25-1 and TRBJ2-1, is EADIYQTPRYLVIGTGKKITLECSQTMGHDKMYWYQQDPGMELHLIHYSYGVNSTEKGDLSSESTVSRIRTEHFPLTLESARPSHTSQYLCASSESGGIRNEQFFGPGTRLTVL.